The sample holds many counts of the clone carrying this TCR beta chain. Its cognate antigen is unknown. TCRdb reprocessed the multiplex PCR reads with MiXCR, giving one entry per CDR3 protein. The data contain some 130,000 distinct CDR3 sequences, 15% to 20% of them singletons. CDR3 length: 12 residues. Trimming left V 5 bases short and J 9 bases short, with 11 bases between. CDR1 SGHTA and CDR2 FQGTGA come from the germline V gene. These data are taken from a study of breast tumors, draining lymph nodes, adjacent tissues. Study-wide findings and caveats: Luminal-like breast cancer showed significantly greater tumor-nontumor repertoire similarity than basal-like breast cancer did. Findings are consistent with lymph node origin and intratumoral expansion of most tumor T cells.

Axillary draining lymph nodes of breast cancer patients supplied the node samples. The sequence derives from a female donor with breast cancer. Some clones in this sample may be carry-over from other donors' samples. The specimen sequenced was axillary lymph node tissue. The chain recombines TRBV7-3 with TRBJ2-1; D is possibly TRBD2 (5 bases). CDR3 in amino acids: CASSHPGSEQFF. DNA for the CDR3: TGTGCCAGCAGCCACCCTGGGAGTGAGCAGTTCTTC.